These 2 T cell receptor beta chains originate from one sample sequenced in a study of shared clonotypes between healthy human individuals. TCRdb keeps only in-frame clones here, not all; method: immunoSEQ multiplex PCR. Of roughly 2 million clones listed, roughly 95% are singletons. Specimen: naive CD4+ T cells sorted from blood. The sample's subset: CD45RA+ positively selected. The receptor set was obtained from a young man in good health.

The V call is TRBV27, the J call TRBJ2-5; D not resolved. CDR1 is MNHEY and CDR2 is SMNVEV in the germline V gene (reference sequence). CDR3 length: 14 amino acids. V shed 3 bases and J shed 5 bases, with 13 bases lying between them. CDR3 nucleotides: TGTGCCAGCAGTTTGTTGGCAGGCCAGGAGACCCAGTACTTC. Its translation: CASSLLAGQETQYF.

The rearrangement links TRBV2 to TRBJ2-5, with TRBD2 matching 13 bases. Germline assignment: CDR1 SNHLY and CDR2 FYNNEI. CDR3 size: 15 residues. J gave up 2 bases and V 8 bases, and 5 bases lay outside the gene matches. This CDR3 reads CASVRLAGGQETQYF. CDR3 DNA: TGTGCCAGCGTAAGACTAGCGGGGGGACAAGAGACCCAGTACTTC.